This TCR beta chain was captured by sequencing in a study of shared clonotypes between healthy human individuals. The overall study: The study used three CD4 naive, three CD4 memory, two CD8 naive and one CD8 memory plate per donor. Study-level findings and limits: Researchers found naive subsets generally carried larger estimated richness than memory subsets. The sharing of roughly 5% of naive CD4 clonotypes was seen across a handful of donors.

This CDR3 is 17 amino acids long. Germline assignment: CDR1 SGHRS and CDR2 YFSETQ. The V and J ends lost 4 bases and 5 bases, in that order; junction bases with no gene match: 17. Each cell subset's genomic DNA was divided evenly among several immunoSEQ plates. The method was immunoSEQ multiplex PCR; TCRdb's version includes in-frame clones alone and lacks a portion of them. The sample records about 380,000 clones, 90% to 98% being singletons. In the case of this clone: Its antigen is unknown.

The rearrangement links TRBV5-1 to TRBJ2-5, with TRBD1 matching 7 bases. The origin of this receptor is a man between 25 and 39 years old in good health. Input material: memory CD8+ T cells sorted from blood. Specified subset: CD45RO+ cells pooled with CCR7-negative TemRA cells. The chain's CDR3 is CASSLALITGDSETQYF. DNA of the CDR3: TGCGCCAGCAGCCTGGCTCTCATTACAGGGGATTCGGAGACCCAGTACTTC. Full variable domain (remainder filled in from reference TRBV5-1 and TRBJ2-5): KAGVTQTPRYLIKTRGQQVTLSCSPISGHRSVSWYQQTPGQGLQFLFEYFSETQRNKGNFPGRFSGRQFSNSRSEMNVSTLELGDSALYLCASSLALITGDSETQYFGPGTRLLVL.